The rows below give T cell receptor beta chains drawn from one sample of a study of blood T cell repertoires in COVID-19. Profiled with immunoSEQ multiplex PCR; TCRdb holds only in-frame clones, not every one. The sample lists fewer than 450,000 clones; around 88% were seen once. The material sequenced was peripheral blood. Receptors originate from a woman aged 45-60 years with COVID-19, enrolled during active disease. CDR3s include the opening cysteine and the closing phenylalanine or tryptophan. The D gene is left open where the match is weak. A clone size is listed for some rows: how often the clone was seen (once, few, many), or a class if it is expanded.

j_gene,v_gene,d_gene,abundance,CDR3aa,CDR3nt
TRBJ1-2,TRBV2,TRBD1,NA,CASTGQGRVSGDGYTF,TGTGCCAGCACGGGACAGGGGCGCGTATCCGGGGATGGCTACACCTTC
TRBJ1-4,TRBV5-1,TRBD1,NA,CASSPGQVGLWNEKLFF,TGCGCCAGCAGCCCAGGACAGGTAGGGCTCTGGAATGAAAAACTGTTTTTT
TRBJ2-1,TRBV5-1,TRBD2,NA,CASSFNSAGGPNEQFF,TGCGCCAGCAGCTTTAACTCGGCGGGGGGTCCGAATGAGCAGTTCTTC
TRBJ1-5,TRBV19,NA,once,CASSIARASNQPQHF,TGTGCCAGTAGTATAGCCAGGGCTAGCAATCAGCCCCAGCATTTT
TRBJ2-7,TRBV30,NA,NA,CAWSVLSSYEQYF,TGTGCCTGGAGTGTCTTGAGCTCCTACGAGCAGTACTTC
TRBJ2-3,TRBV6-5,NA,NA,CASTGTSTDTQYF,TGTGCCAGCACAGGGACTAGCACAGATACGCAGTATTTT
TRBJ1-3,TRBV7-9,NA,NA,CASSPGRPGGNTIYF,TGTGCCAGCAGCCCTGGACGGCCGGGGGGAAACACCATATATTTT
TRBJ2-1,TRBV11-2,NA,once,CASSSLVPVAYNEQFF,TGTGCCAGCAGCTCTCTGGTCCCTGTAGCCTACAATGAGCAGTTCTTC
TRBJ1-2,TRBV6-6,NA,NA,CASTVDISYGYTF,TGTGCCAGCACCGTCGACATCAGCTATGGCTACACCTTC
TRBJ1-6,TRBV7-6,NA,NA,CASSSGGYNSPLHF,TGTGCCAGCAGCTCCGGAGGGTATAATTCACCCCTCCACTTT
TRBJ1-2,TRBV6-5,NA,NA,CASSSGWSYGYTF,TGTGCCAGCAGCTCAGGGTGGAGCTATGGCTACACCTTC
TRBJ1-4,TRBV7-9,NA,NA,CASSLEGALHGEKLFF,TGTGCCAGCAGCTTAGAAGGGGCGCTTCATGGTGAAAAACTGTTTTTT
TRBJ2-7,TRBV4-1,TRBD2,once,CASSPRTEAGEQYF,TGCGCCAGCAGCCCAAGGACCGAAGCGGGAGAGCAGTACTTC
TRBJ1-6,TRBV15,TRBD1,NA,CATSARQGRNSPLHF,TGTGCCACCAGCGCACGACAGGGGAGAAATTCACCCCTCCACTTT
TRBJ1-4,TRBV5-6,NA,NA,CASSLGTAPKLFF,TGTGCCAGCAGCTTGGGGACAGCCCCGAAACTGTTTTTT